This passage covers 5 T cell receptor beta chains from one sample sequenced in a study of T cell responses to AZD1222 COVID-19 vaccine. Measured with immunoSEQ multiplex PCR; TCRdb has only the in-frame clones, and not every one. The table lists about 100,000 clones, 92% of them singletons. This specimen was peripheral blood, taken 28 days after the second AZD1222 dose. The receptor source for this set is an adult who received the AZD1222 COVID-19 vaccine.

The chain uses TRBV7-8 and TRBJ1-3; 10 bases agree with TRBD1. The V gene's germline CDR1 is SGHVS and CDR2 FQNEAQ. This CDR3 spans 16 amino acids. V lost 1 base, J lost 4 bases, and 4 bases stayed unmatched. CDR3 protein: CASSLGGQGMGNTIYF. The CDR3 region has the DNA TGTGCCAGCAGCTTAGGGGGACAGGGGATGGGAAACACCATATATTTT.

The genes are TRBV2 and TRBJ2-7; tentatively, D is TRBD1 (6 bases). Germline V gene lookup returns CDR1 SNHLY and CDR2 FYNNEI. V lost 2 bases and J lost 5, with 13 bases in between. This CDR3 region has 14 residues. DNA of the CDR3: TGTGCCAGCAGTGAAAAGGCCAGGGGTGACGAGCAGTACTTC. It codes for CASSEKARGDEQYF.

This rearrangement joins TRBV28 to TRBJ1-3, with D tentatively TRBD1 (5 bases). Trimming pared 7 bases from V and 0 bases from J, leaving 10 bases between. The CDR3 sequence is 14 residues long. Germline lookup yields CDR1 MDHEN and CDR2 SYDVKM. This chain's CDR3 is CASKRGSSGNTIYF. The CDR3 nucleotides are TGTGCCAGCAAAAGGGGTAGCTCTGGAAACACCATATATTTT. The whole variable domain, remainder taken from reference TRBV28 and TRBJ1-3, is DVKVTQSSRYLVKRTGEKVFLECVQDMDHENMFWYRQDPGLGLRLIYFSYDVKMKEKGDIPEGYSVSREKKERFSLILESASTNQTSMYLCASKRGSSGNTIYFGEGSWLTVV.

The gene calls are TRBV5-1 and TRBJ2-3; a possible D gene is TRBD2 (5 bases). CDR1 SGHRS and CDR2 YFSETQ come from the germline V gene. The CDR3 extends over 14 amino acids. The V and J ends lost 0 bases and 4 bases respectively, with 9 bases between them. The CDR3 region has the DNA TGCGCCAGCAGCTTGGGCGGGCTGGCAGATACGCAGTATTTT. As protein: CASSLGGLADTQYF.

Regarding this clone: The same CDR3 also results from other DNA sequences found in this sample. J is TRBJ2-2 and V is TRBV27; TRBD1 agrees at 9 bases. The V gene's germline CDR1 is MNHEY and CDR2 SMNVEV (reference sequence). J lost 4 bases, V lost 4 bases, and 1 base had no gene match. The CDR3 extends over 14 amino acids. In nucleotides, the CDR3 is TGTGCCAGCAGTTGGACAGGGGTCACCGGGGAGCTGTTTTTT. Translation gives CASSWTGVTGELFF.